This TCR beta chain stems from a study of T-cell reconstitution after alpha-beta-depleted transplantation in children (dated by TCRdb to the mid-2010s). In the study overall: Using TCR repertoire profiling, the study followed T-cell immune reconstitution in a quantitative way in children after TCRalphabeta/CD19-depleted allogeneic hematopoietic cell transplantation.

This clonotype has only a few counts. The target of this receptor is not known. Per-base qualities were not stored, and no clone one base away is much larger. CDR1 and CDR2, looked up from the germline V gene, are ENHRY and SYGVKD. Reading from cysteine to phenylalanine, the CDR3 counts 13 amino acids. Left in the record is the CDR3 DNA by itself, 39 bases read in frame from the first base. The junction shows trimming of 0 bases on V and 6 bases on J, plus 6 bases between the germline ends. Broad study findings and their caveats: In some patients, the high TCRbeta diversity seen at day 60 was put down to recipient T cells and intrathymic progenitors that had survived conditioning. Over subsequent months, a decline in hyperexpanded clone frequencies was noted, and after one year, T-cell counts and TCRbeta diversity were mostly ascribed to newly produced T cells. Apparently early alphabetaT-cell count recovery about two months after transplant reportedly relied on only several hundred rapidly expanded clones derived from non-depleted graft cells.

The library was produced with PCR. Sequencing relied on an Illumina HiSeq 2500. TCR library preparation used molecular barcoding, with unique molecular identifiers applied to normalize quantification of the TCRbeta repertoire. TCRdb handled the public reads itself, with Q25 trimming in fastp and clone calling in MiXCR, and kept productive beta chains. Every entry covers one CDR3 protein and lists the most common genes and DNA from its rows. The sample yields fewer than 750,000 distinct CDR3 sequences; roughly 24% were counted once. The top ten clones comprise 13% to 15% of the sample. Reading the label with the study, this specimen's treatment or condition is: allogeneic hematopoietic cell transplantation with graft depleted of TCRalphabeta T cells and CD19 B cells. TCRalphabeta/CD19-depleted allogeneic hematopoietic cell grafts were given to the transplant recipients, all of whom were children.

This material consisted of PBMCs, mostly from graft donor cells, taken 360 days after TCRalphabeta/CD19-depleted stem cell transplant. The sequence derives from a boy younger than two who had a stem cell transplant for acute myeloid leukemia, so the T cells may come from the graft donor. This chain is built from TRBV10-3 and TRBJ1-5; possibly the D gene is TRBD1, per 6 matching bases. The sequenced DNA is TGTGCCATCAGTGAGTCAGGGGGTCAGCCCCAGCATTTT. It translates to CAISESGGQPQHF.